The following is a T cell receptor beta chain sequence with its context. This clonotype showed up many times. Which antigen it targets is not known. Qualities for individual bases were not recorded, and no much larger clone is one base off. This sample was included in a study of T cells in Graves' hyperthyroidism and ophthalmopathy (dated by TCRdb to between 2018 and 2021). In terms of the full investigation: Peripheral blood samples were taken at initial diagnosis, before any treatment was given. Whether ophthalmopathy could be predicted prospectively was tested in an independent validation cohort made up of roughly 19 hyperthyroidism patients plus 17 patients who later progressed to ophthalmopathy. For training and testing, the 80 to 100 patients in the discovery cohort were randomly divided in a 7:3 ratio. In roughly six Graves' hyperthyroidism patients, the study also compared T-cell repertoires from thyroid tissue with T-cell repertoires from blood. Following sampling, methimazole starting at 30 mg daily was given to hyperthyroidism patients, and high-dose intravenous methylprednisolone was given to ophthalmopathy patients. According to the paper, TCR Vbeta CDR3 sequencing was carried out on some 140 peripheral blood samples, which came from fewer than 50 ophthalmopathy, about 75 hyperthyroidism and about 17 progressor patients. To identify TCR V-J signatures that set the groups apart, the researchers used a discovery cohort of more than 95 patients, made up of fewer than 50 with Graves' ophthalmopathy and 57 with stable Graves' hyperthyroidism. Study-wide findings and limitations: No statistical method was used to set the sample size in advance, and investigators knew the group allocation. A 13 V-J signature model separated ophthalmopathy from stable hyperthyroidism, with around 88% sensitivity and around 84% specificity in cross-validation and 80%/75% in testing. Most expanded thyroid clonotypes (frequency above 0.001) were also detected in blood, a finding suggesting that blood repertoires may reflect thyroid immune responses. In validation, the model predicted progression to ophthalmopathy a median of about 6.8 months before onset, with approximately 71% sensitivity and about 72% specificity.

Reading from cysteine to phenylalanine, the CDR3 counts 14 amino acids. The CDR3 DNA has 42 bases and is translated from base 1. Based on the germline V gene, the CDR1 and CDR2 sequences are MDHEN and SYDVKM. Clipping removes 5 bases from V and 3 bases from J, with 6 as the unmatched junction base count. Amplification of TCR beta CDR3 regions was carried out from RNA transcripts. The first round of RT-PCR for the TCR CDR3 was performed with the HTBI primer set and the Qiagen OneStep RT-PCR kit. Libraries were constructed in a second round of multiplex PCR, after which size selection and purification were performed. The libraries were sequenced on an Illumina HiSeq2000 using paired-end 100 bp reads. As for the original processing: SOAPnuke was used to process the raw data, with reads discarded if the reads contained adapters or uncalled bases, had a mean Phred below 15, or lacked an exact constant-primer or identifier match. COPE v1.2.5 was used to merge the high-quality paired reads, and each unique nucleotide sequence was defined as a clonotype. MiTCR v1.1 was used to align clonotypes to the IMGT TRBV, TRBD and TRBJ reference segments. Only V-J combinations with frequency above 0.0001, covering roughly 99% of repertoires, were analysed. A TCS score was defined as the ratio of F50 (clonal expansion) to E x V (chaos), with BLOSUM62-based TCRdist applied between CDR3 peptides within each V-J. Welch's t-statistics and random forest reduced several hundred V-J features to around 14, which were used in a naive Bayes classifier (R e1071). TCRdb redid the processing of the public reads, applying fastp at Q25 and MiXCR, and retained in-frame beta chains. Rows merge per CDR3 protein into single entries with the most common DNA and genes. These V and J calls originate from TCRdb's pipeline instead of the authors' own analysis. The sample includes fewer than 650,000 distinct CDR3 sequences, with 14% observed a single time. Clones ranked in the top ten supply around 14% of the sample.

Stable Graves' hyperthyroidism was defined as the absence of progression to ophthalmopathy over 18 months of follow-up. The hyperthyroidism patients were between 18 and 65 years old and newly diagnosed, with a disease duration of less than 2 months. Exclusion was applied to patients with uncontrolled infections, other autoimmune diseases, pregnancy or lactation. Diagnoses relied on clinical symptoms, serum thyroxine and TRAb, thyroid ultrasound and orbital computed tomography. PBMCs were separated from roughly 9.6 ml of fresh peripheral blood using Ficoll-Paque density gradient centrifugation. Total RNA was extracted with Trizol reagent, and quality was checked on an Agilent 2100 Bioanalyzer.

The sequence was collected from a woman aged 40 to 55 with Graves' hyperthyroidism. The rearrangement joined TRBV28 to TRBJ1-1, with 7 bases aligning to TRBD1. The sample consisted of blood. Here the CDR3 is given as CASSLRDSHTEAFF. Read as DNA, the sequence is TGTGCCAGCAGTCTCCGGGACAGTCACACTGAAGCTTTCTTT.